The rows below give T cell receptor beta chains drawn from one sample of a study of blood T cell repertoires in COVID-19. Using immunoSEQ multiplex PCR, the repertoire was profiled, and TCRdb retains in-frame clones only, with some absent. The sample lists 55,000 to 85,000 clones; less than 80% were seen once. The sample was peripheral blood. All receptors derive from a man between 60 and 75 years old with active or convalescent COVID-19. CDR3s include the opening cysteine and the closing phenylalanine or tryptophan. The D gene is left open where the match is weak. Some rows have no size entry. The others give once, few or many, or a class for an expanded clone.

j_gene: TRBJ1-4
v_gene: TRBV6-1
abundance: once
d_gene: TRBD1
CDR3aa: CASSEAISGTGKELFF
CDR3nt: TGTGCCAGCAGTGAAGCGATCTCCGGGACAGGGAAAGAACTGTTTTTT

j_gene: TRBJ1-2
v_gene: TRBV2
abundance: .
d_gene: TRBD1
CDR3aa: CASSEGQGGNYGYTF
CDR3nt: TGTGCCAGCAGCGAAGGACAGGGGGGTAACTATGGCTACACCTTC

j_gene: TRBJ2-7
v_gene: TRBV10-3
abundance: few
d_gene: .
CDR3aa: CAISESRYEQYF
CDR3nt: TGTGCCATCAGTGAGTCTCGCTACGAGCAGTACTTC

j_gene: TRBJ2-7
v_gene: TRBV11-1
abundance: .
d_gene: .
CDR3aa: CASAQAHGEQYF
CDR3nt: TGTGCCAGCGCTCAGGCCCATGGGGAGCAGTACTTC

j_gene: TRBJ1-3
v_gene: TRBV7-2
abundance: .
d_gene: .
CDR3aa: CASSLERQAYLSGNTIYF
CDR3nt: TGTGCCAGCAGCTTAGAGAGGCAAGCATACCTCTCTGGAAACACCATATATTTT

j_gene: TRBJ1-3
v_gene: TRBV11-3
abundance: few
d_gene: .
CDR3aa: CASSFSSGNTIYF
CDR3nt: TGTGCCAGCAGCTTCAGCTCTGGAAACACCATATATTTT

j_gene: TRBJ2-1
v_gene: TRBV11-3
abundance: .
d_gene: TRBD2
CDR3aa: CASSQTSGGTYNEQFF
CDR3nt: TGTGCCAGCAGCCAGACTAGCGGGGGGACCTACAATGAGCAGTTCTTC

j_gene: TRBJ1-5
v_gene: TRBV5-1
abundance: .
d_gene: .
CDR3aa: CASSLSSGINQPQHF
CDR3nt: TGCGCCAGCAGCTTGTCAAGCGGTATCAATCAGCCCCAGCATTTT

j_gene: TRBJ1-2
v_gene: TRBV10-3
abundance: few
d_gene: TRBD1
CDR3aa: CAISETGVGDYGYTF
CDR3nt: TGTGCCATCAGTGAGACAGGGGTAGGTGACTATGGCTACACCTTC

j_gene: TRBJ1-2
v_gene: TRBV28
abundance: .
d_gene: .
CDR3aa: CASRNRENYGYTF
CDR3nt: TGTGCCAGCCGGAACAGGGAAAACTATGGCTACACCTTC

j_gene: TRBJ1-1
v_gene: TRBV4-3
abundance: few
d_gene: TRBD1
CDR3aa: CASSQGQGRNTEAFF
CDR3nt: TGCGCCAGCAGCCAGGGACAGGGTCGGAACACTGAAGCTTTCTTT

j_gene: TRBJ1-4
v_gene: TRBV3-1/TRBV3-2
abundance: once
d_gene: .
CDR3aa: CASSQGGVARREKLFF
CDR3nt: TGTGCCAGCAGCCAGGGGGGAGTCGCCAGAAGGGAAAAACTGTTTTTT

j_gene: TRBJ1-4
v_gene: TRBV28
abundance: .
d_gene: TRBD1
CDR3aa: CASSLQGAANEKLFF
CDR3nt: TGTGCCAGCAGCTTACAGGGGGCGGCTAATGAAAAACTGTTTTTT

j_gene: TRBJ2-7
v_gene: TRBV5-1
abundance: .
d_gene: TRBD1
CDR3aa: CASSLLRAGGASYEQYF
CDR3nt: TGCGCCAGCAGCCTACTAAGGGCAGGGGGCGCTAGCTACGAGCAGTACTTC

j_gene: TRBJ2-1
v_gene: TRBV7-3
abundance: .
d_gene: TRBD2
CDR3aa: CASSLGGGPHEQFF
CDR3nt: TGTGCCAGCAGCTTAGGCGGGGGGCCACATGAGCAGTTCTTC

j_gene: TRBJ2-3
v_gene: TRBV12-3/TRBV12-4
abundance: .
d_gene: .
CDR3aa: CASSPGGDTQYF
CDR3nt: TGTGCCAGCAGCCCCGGAGGAGATACGCAGTATTTT

j_gene: TRBJ1-6
v_gene: TRBV7-2
abundance: .
d_gene: TRBD1
CDR3aa: CASSLDRDRGRSPLHF
CDR3nt: TGTGCCAGCAGCTTAGACCGGGACAGGGGGCGATCACCCCTCCACTTT

j_gene: TRBJ1-2
v_gene: TRBV6-5
abundance: .
d_gene: .
CDR3aa: CASRSGALNYGYTF
CDR3nt: TGTGCCAGCAGATCAGGGGCTTTGAACTATGGCTACACCTTC

j_gene: TRBJ2-3
v_gene: TRBV6-6
abundance: .
d_gene: .
CDR3aa: CASSTTQGTQYF
CDR3nt: TGTGCCAGCAGTACCACCCAGGGTACGCAGTATTTT

j_gene: TRBJ2-7
v_gene: TRBV7-9
abundance: .
d_gene: .
CDR3aa: CASSPGVVYEQYF
CDR3nt: TGTGCCAGCAGCCCAGGGGTCGTCTACGAGCAGTACTTC

j_gene: TRBJ2-3
v_gene: TRBV5-6
abundance: .
d_gene: .
CDR3aa: CASAAGRAQPDTQYF
CDR3nt: TGTGCCAGCGCGGCGGGGCGGGCCCAACCGGATACGCAGTATTTT

j_gene: TRBJ2-7
v_gene: TRBV7-6
abundance: .
d_gene: .
CDR3aa: CASSLALSYEQYF
CDR3nt: TGTGCCAGCAGCTTAGCTCTATCCTACGAGCAGTACTTC

j_gene: TRBJ2-7
v_gene: TRBV18
abundance: .
d_gene: .
CDR3aa: CASSPTNYEQYF
CDR3nt: TGTGCCAGCTCACCGACTAACTACGAGCAGTACTTC

j_gene: TRBJ1-5
v_gene: TRBV24-1
abundance: .
d_gene: TRBD1
CDR3aa: CATSEGQFWPQHF
CDR3nt: TGTGCCACCAGTGAGGGACAGTTTTGGCCCCAGCATTTT

j_gene: TRBJ1-3
v_gene: TRBV6-5
abundance: .
d_gene: .
CDR3aa: CASRRGYLSGNTIYF
CDR3nt: TGTGCCAGCAGGAGGGGGTACCTCTCTGGAAACACCATATATTTT

j_gene: TRBJ2-3
v_gene: TRBV5-6
abundance: .
d_gene: .
CDR3aa: CASSLVVTDTQYF
CDR3nt: TGTGCCAGCAGCTTGGTAGTCACAGATACGCAGTATTTT

j_gene: TRBJ1-1
v_gene: TRBV6-6
abundance: .
d_gene: .
CDR3aa: CASSSRRDTEAFF
CDR3nt: TGTGCCAGCAGTTCCCGGAGGGACACTGAAGCTTTCTTT

j_gene: TRBJ1-2
v_gene: TRBV12-3/TRBV12-4
abundance: .
d_gene: .
CDR3aa: CASSFGRSYGYTF
CDR3nt: TGTGCCAGCAGTTTTGGCAGAAGCTATGGCTACACCTTC

j_gene: TRBJ1-1
v_gene: TRBV7-3
abundance: .
d_gene: .
CDR3aa: CASSLEKSTEAFF
CDR3nt: TGTGCCAGCAGCTTAGAGAAATCCACTGAAGCTTTCTTT